The next 30 T cell receptor beta chains were all read from a single sample in a study of human CD8 memory T cell subsets. UMI-labeled 5' RACE produced the TCR beta libraries. TCRdb re-called the 5' RACE reads, yielding one record per CDR3 amino acid sequence without DNA. This sample's table has roughly 3,700 distinct CDR3 sequences. Specimen: CD8+ T cells from PBMCs. These receptors all stem from a human donor in good health.

The chain links TRBV7-2 to TRBJ2-2; TCRdb's D call, TRBD2, is unchecked because there is no DNA. The CDR3 runs 19 residues. Germline V CDR1 and CDR2: SGHTA, FQGNSA. CDR3 amino acids: CASSLGTWTSGSRPGELFF.

This rearrangement joins TRBV4-1 to TRBJ2-1; TCRdb selects TRBD1, and the lack of DNA leaves this call unchecked. The CDR3 has 18 residues. The germline gives CDR1 MGHRA, CDR2 YSYEKL. This CDR3 reads CASSQDSGLGSSYGEQFF.

V gene TRBV9 combines with J gene TRBJ2-1; the TCRdb D gene call, TRBD2, has no DNA to confirm it. The CDR3 spans 19 residues. Germline CDR1 and CDR2: SGDLS and YYNGEE. The CDR3 reads CASSVPGTSGTSSYNEQFF.

The chain has TRBV27 and TRBJ2-1; the D gene TCRdb calls, TRBD2, cannot be checked with no DNA. Germline V CDR1 and CDR2: MNHEY, SMNVEV (reference sequence). The CDR3 has 20 amino acids. This chain's CDR3 is CASSSKVGTSGGAFYNEQFF.

The chain combines TRBV7-6 with TRBJ2-3; TCRdb's D gene call, TRBD2, goes unchecked for lack of DNA. Germline V gives CDR1 SGHVS, CDR2 FNYEAQ. The CDR3 extends over 15 amino acids. CDR3 loop: CASSPLGERSDTQYF.

Its frequency marks this clonotype as medium-sized. The CDR3 region is CASSLGDYQRLADLGEQFF. The chain joins TRBV5-1 to TRBJ2-1; TCRdb returns TRBD2, unconfirmable since there is no DNA. Germline V CDR1 and CDR2: SGHRS, YFSETQ. CDR3 length equals 19 residues.

V gene TRBV28 combines with J gene TRBJ2-7; the D gene TCRdb calls, TRBD1, cannot be checked with no DNA. Germline-derived CDR1 and CDR2 are MDHEN and SYDVKM. This CDR3 is built from 15 residues. CDR3 sequence reads: CATKQPGQNNYEQYF.

The V call is TRBV20-1, the J call TRBJ2-5; TCRdb's D call of TRBD1 is untestable without DNA. The CDR3 is made up of 12 amino acids. Germline V gene sequence: CDR1 DFQATT, CDR2 SNEGSKA (reference sequence). CDR3: CSATQGQETQYF.

This clonotype is deemed hyperexpanded by its frequency. The chain joins TRBV28 to TRBJ1-1; lacking DNA, the TRBD1 call made by TCRdb goes unchecked. The CDR3 consists of 13 residues. Per the germline V gene, CDR1 is MDHEN and CDR2 is SYDVKM. CDR3 sequence reads: CASSLGRATEAFF.

V usage is TRBV3-1 and J usage is TRBJ2-1; TCRdb's D call, TRBD2, is unchecked because there is no DNA. The germline V gene encodes CDR1 LGHDT and CDR2 YNNKEL (reference sequence). The CDR3 runs 15 residues. This CDR3 is CASSQVNGLFNEQFF.

The V call is TRBV7-9, the J call TRBJ2-7; with no DNA, the TCRdb D assignment of TRBD1 cannot be verified. The CDR3 length is 14 residues. Germline CDR1 and CDR2: SEHNR and FQNEAQ (reference sequence). CDR3 amino acids: CASSFTGAAYEQYF.

This clonotype is classed as medium-sized by frequency. V is TRBV7-9 and J is TRBJ1-1. Per the germline V gene, CDR1 is SEHNR and CDR2 is FQNEAQ (reference sequence). This CDR3 region has 12 residues. CDR3 region: CASSFEVSSAFF.

The genes are TRBV14 and TRBJ2-2. The CDR3 length is 13 residues. In germline, CDR1 is SGHDN, CDR2 FVKESK. The CDR3 spells CASSQFKSGELFF.

Measured by frequency, this clonotype is medium-sized. The chain carries TRBV14 and TRBJ2-5; no DNA is available, so the TRBD2 call from TCRdb remains unchecked. The CDR3 sequence is 19 residues long. Germline-derived CDR1 and CDR2 are SGHDN and FVKESK. CDR3 sequence: CASSQDWVDLAGGLETQYF.

This sequence joins TRBV20-1 and TRBJ1-5; without DNA, the TCRdb call of TRBD1 cannot be checked. The CDR3 consists of 18 residues. Germline CDR1 reads DFQATT; CDR2 reads SNEGSKA (reference sequence). The CDR3 loop reads CSARDLMGQGYSNQPQHF.

This chain connects TRBV7-9 to TRBJ2-7; TCRdb indicates TRBD2, and absent DNA this call remains unverified. The CDR3 runs 16 residues. Germline loops: CDR1 SEHNR, CDR2 FQNEAQ (reference sequence). The CDR3 region is CASSSQLAGAFYEQYF.

The gene calls are TRBV5-1 and TRBJ2-7. The CDR3 consists of 11 residues. Germline V gene lookup returns CDR1 SGHRS and CDR2 YFSETQ. The CDR3: CASSLGGEQYF. Full variable domain (outside the CDR3, taken from reference TRBV5-1 and TRBJ2-7): KAGVTQTPRYLIKTRGQQVTLSCSPISGHRSVSWYQQTPGQGLQFLFEYFSETQRNKGNFPGRFSGRQFSNSRSEMNVSTLELGDSALYLCASSLGGEQYFGPGTRLTVT.

The genes are TRBV10-2 and TRBJ2-2. The CDR3 has 12 residues. Germline V CDR1 and CDR2: WSHSY, SAAADI. This CDR3 is CASRKNTGELFF.

This clonotype ranks as medium-sized in terms of frequency. The rearrangement links TRBV25-1 to TRBJ2-7. Germline values: CDR1 MGHDK, CDR2 SYGVNS. The length of the CDR3 is 13 residues. The CDR3 reads CASSEYGAYEQYF.

The chain carries TRBV25-1 and TRBJ2-7; TCRdb names TRBD2, which stays unverified in the absence of DNA. Germline CDR1 MGHDK, CDR2 SYGVNS. This CDR3 spans 15 amino acids. CDR3 loop: CASSEGDSGYYEQYF.

The V call is TRBV2, the J call TRBJ2-5; without DNA, the TCRdb call of TRBD2 cannot be checked. The germline V gene has CDR1 SNHLY and CDR2 FYNNEI. The CDR3 totals 18 residues. CDR3 sequence reads: CASSGPGLAGQLRETQYF.

The V gene is TRBV4-3, the J gene TRBJ2-5; no DNA is available, so the TRBD1 call from TCRdb remains unchecked. From germline, CDR1 is LGHNA and CDR2 YSLEER. This CDR3 has 15 amino acids. The CDR3 is CASSPGTGGLKTQYF.

Its frequency marks this clonotype as medium-sized (0.01 to 0.1%). The gene calls are TRBV29-1 and TRBJ2-1; the TCRdb D gene call, TRBD2, has no DNA to confirm it. In germline, CDR1 is SQVTM, CDR2 ANQGSEA. The CDR3 consists of 21 residues. The CDR3 loop reads CSVEDSGINDSPGGKYNEQFF.

By frequency, this clonotype registers medium-sized. J is TRBJ2-1 and V is TRBV20-1. Germline CDR1 is DFQATT and CDR2 is SNEGSKA (reference sequence). The CDR3 has 13 amino acids. CDR3 amino acids: CSARGSDWDEQFF.

This clonotype is classed as medium-sized by frequency. CDR3: CASSQDGGQQETQYF. V is TRBV3-1 and J is TRBJ2-5; TCRdb's D call, TRBD2, is unchecked because there is no DNA. This CDR3 region has 15 residues. Germline V gives CDR1 LGHDT, CDR2 YNNKEL (reference sequence).

The chain combines TRBV6-5 with TRBJ1-1. Per germline, CDR1 MNHEY and CDR2 SVGAGI. This CDR3 has 17 residues. CDR3 in amino acids: CASSYSNPRRMNTEAFF.

This sequence joins TRBV7-8 and TRBJ2-5; TCRdb picks TRBD1, but there is no DNA to check that call. Looked up from germline, CDR1 is SGHVS and CDR2 is FQNEAQ. The CDR3 covers 14 residues. CDR3: CASSLDGGLETQYF.

Frequency places this clonotype as medium-sized. The rearrangement joins TRBV5-1 to TRBJ2-7; TCRdb gives TRBD1 as the D gene, but with no DNA this cannot be confirmed. From germline, CDR1 is SGHRS and CDR2 YFSETQ. The CDR3 covers 15 residues. This chain's CDR3 is CASSLGPGVPYEQYF.

By frequency, this clonotype registers medium-sized (0.01 to 0.1%). This rearrangement joins TRBV28 to TRBJ2-3; the TCRdb D gene call, TRBD1, has no DNA to confirm it. The CDR3 is 16 residues long. In germline, CDR1 is MDHEN, CDR2 SYDVKM. The chain's CDR3 is CASLTGLVTSTDTQYF.

CDR3 residues: CATSPAREGRYEQYF. The rearrangement links TRBV15 to TRBJ2-7; TCRdb's D gene call, TRBD2, goes unchecked for lack of DNA. Per the germline V gene, CDR1 is LNHNV and CDR2 is YYDKDF (reference sequence). The CDR3 sequence is 15 residues long.